Shown below are 14 T cell receptor beta chains from a single sample sequenced in a study of human T cells and chemical hapten exposure. Noted time point: patch test 2, 6 weeks after DPC sensitization. Treatment denoted: therapeutic diphenylcyclopropenone sensitization with weekly scalp DPC. TCRdb re-analysed the RACE reads in MiXCR, keeping a single row per CDR3 protein. The sample holds tens of thousands of distinct CDR3 sequences, roughly a tenth seen once. Sequenced material: whole blood, taken in connection with sensitization to the hapten diphenylcyclopropenone (DPC). All receptors come from a man aged 25 to 45 with alopecia areata. Some clones in this sample may be carry-over from other donors' samples.

This clonotype has ten or more counts. The chain couples TRBV30 to TRBJ2-3; 8 positions agree with TRBD2. The CDR3 is 14 residues long. Trimming at V came to 5 bases and at J to 1 base, leaving 5 bases not matched to a gene. CDR1 and CDR2 (germline): GTSNPN, SVGIG (reference sequence). The CDR3 is CAWELRGGTDTQYF. The CDR3 nucleotides are TGTGCCTGGGAGCTGCGGGGGGGCACAGATACGCAGTATTTT.

This clonotype was seen many times. V gene TRBV30 combines with J gene TRBJ1-1; a possible D gene is TRBD1 (6 bases). CDR1 is GTSNPN, CDR2 SVGIG, per germline (reference sequence). V gave up 5 bases and J gave up 1 base, with 17 bases separating them. The CDR3 sequence is 15 residues long. The CDR3 is CAWGEGVGANTEAFF. The CDR3 nucleotides are TGTGCCTGGGGAGAGGGGGTCGGGGCGAACACTGAAGCTTTCTTT.

The sample holds a few counts of this clonotype. V usage is TRBV6-5 and J usage is TRBJ1-2; possibly TRBD1 for D (6 bases). Germline V gene sequence: CDR1 MNHEY, CDR2 SVGAGI. Trimming stripped 10 bases from V and 4 bases from J, with 22 bases between. There are 15 residues in the CDR3. The CDR3 reads CATWNGGGRGYGYTF. CDR3 sequence (DNA): TGTGCCACCTGGAATGGCGGGGGGCGCGGCTATGGCTACACCTTC.

The chain employs TRBV15 and TRBJ2-3; 7 bases agree with TRBD2. CDR1 is LNHNV, CDR2 YYDKDF, per germline (reference sequence). The CDR3 loop spans 16 amino acids. The V gene end was trimmed by 5 bases and the J gene end by 1 base; junction bases not matched to a gene: 9. This CDR3 is CATSVGGVAGTDTQYF. As DNA, the CDR3 is TGTGCCACCAGCGTTGGGGGGGTGGCCGGCACAGATACGCAGTATTTT.

The rearrangement joins TRBV27 to TRBJ1-6; 8 nucleotides line up with TRBD1. This CDR3 contains 15 residues. The germline V gene has CDR1 MNHEY and CDR2 SMNVEV (reference sequence). The J segment lost 7 bases and the V segment lost 3 bases, leaving 5 bases of the junction unmatched. The CDR3 bases are TGTGCCAGCAGTTTCCGACAGGGGATGAATTCACCCCTCCACTTT. It is translated as CASSFRQGMNSPLHF.

There are many counts of this clonotype. The chain uses TRBV29-1 and TRBJ2-1; 10 bases map to TRBD2. Germline V gives CDR1 SQVTM, CDR2 ANQGSEA. The CDR3 totals 14 residues. Germline trimming cut 4 bases from V and 7 bases from J; bases unmatched to any gene: 7. The CDR3 loop reads CSVVLAGELNEQFF. The CDR3, as DNA: TGCAGCGTTGTCCTAGCGGGAGAACTGAATGAGCAGTTCTTC.

The V and J genes are TRBV6-5 and TRBJ2-5; D might be TRBD1 (6 bases). Germline V gives CDR1 MNHEY, CDR2 SVGAGI. Trimming shortened V by 1 base and J by 2 bases, and 11 bases separated the two germline ends. The CDR3 covers 15 residues. CDR3 sequence (DNA): TGTGCCAGCAGTTACTTCCCGGGACAACAAGAGACCCAGTACTTC. It translates to CASSYFPGQQETQYF.

This clonotype showed up many times. The V and J genes are TRBV7-3 and TRBJ1-1; D remains ambiguous. The germline V gene encodes CDR1 SGHTA and CDR2 FQGTGA. V lost 5 bases and J 4 bases, leaving 8 bases between the germline ends. This CDR3 has 12 amino acids. The DNA of the CDR3 is TGTGCCAGCAGCGGCTACGGCACTGAAGCTTTCTTT. Amino acid sequence: CASSGYGTEAFF.

This clonotype came up many times. V usage is TRBV7-2 and J usage is TRBJ2-3; D call uncertain. Trimming shortened V by 5 bases and J by 6 bases, and 18 bases separated the two germline ends. Germline values: CDR1 SGHTA, CDR2 FQGNSA. The CDR3 is 15 residues long. The CDR3 DNA reads TGTGCCAGCAGCGAGCGTCGGCTAAACGCCGATACGCAGTATTTT. Translated: CASSERRLNADTQYF.

The genes are TRBV4-2 and TRBJ2-7; D is ambiguous. The CDR3 is 12 residues long. The germline V gene has CDR1 LGHNA and CDR2 YNFKEQ. The V gene lost 3 bases and the J gene lost 4 bases, with 7 bases spanning the gap. Here the CDR3 reads CASSHTFYEQYF. Written as DNA, the CDR3 is TGTGCCAGCAGCCACACTTTTTACGAGCAGTACTTC.

V gene TRBV6-4 combines with J gene TRBJ2-2; D possibly matches TRBD1 or TRBD2 (5 bases each). The germline V gene encodes CDR1 MRHNA and CDR2 SNTAGT. The CDR3 contains 15 residues. V lost 2 bases and J 3 bases, leaving 10 bases between the germline ends. The CDR3 DNA sequence: TGTGCCAGCAGTGACCTCCGGGGCCACACCGGGGAGCTGTTTTTT. Amino acids: CASSDLRGHTGELFF.

CDR3 residues: CSVLDLTGGTQYF. Here the CDR3 DNA reads TGCAGCGTCCTCGACCTGACAGGAGGGACCCAGTACTTC. The chain is built from TRBV29-1 and TRBJ2-5; TRBD1 might be the D (6 bases). The CDR3 is 13 residues long. Deletions cut 6 bases from V and 7 bases from J, with 18 bases between. Germline V gene sequence: CDR1 SQVTM, CDR2 ANQGSEA.

This clonotype was recorded many times. The rearrangement links TRBV2 to TRBJ1-5, with D tentatively TRBD1 (6 bases). CDR1 SNHLY and CDR2 FYNNEI come from the germline V gene. Trimming stripped 6 bases from V and 9 bases from J, with 21 bases between. CDR3 length equals 15 residues. CDR3 protein: CASSANSGGVGPQHF. The CDR3, as DNA: TGTGCCAGCAGCGCAAATTCCGGGGGCGTTGGGCCCCAGCATTTT. Using reference TRBV2 and TRBJ1-5 for the parts outside the CDR3, the full variable domain is EPEVTQTPSHQVTQMGQEVILRCVPISNHLYFYWYRQILGQKVEFLVSFYNNEISEKSEIFDDQFSVERPDGSNFTLKIRSTKLEDSAMYFCASSANSGGVGPQHFGDGTRLSIL.

This clonotype was seen at least ten times. The chain couples TRBV29-1 to TRBJ2-1, with TRBD1 as a possible D gene (5 bases). The CDR3 totals 14 residues. CDR1 is SQVTM, CDR2 ANQGSEA, per germline. V lost 2 bases, J lost 8 bases, and 16 bases lay in between. CDR3 loop: CSVEMGLSEDEQFF. In DNA, the CDR3 is TGCAGCGTTGAAATGGGGCTCAGCGAGGATGAGCAGTTCTTC.